This is a list of T cell receptor beta chains from one sample in a study of blood T cell repertoires in COVID-19. Repertoires were generated with immunoSEQ multiplex PCR, while TCRdb's copy carries only in-frame clones and drops some. The data hold around 75,000 clones, with around 80% observed a single time. What was sequenced was peripheral blood. The receptors stem from a man in his fifties or sixties with COVID-19, enrolled during active disease. Each CDR3 is given without its conserved first and last residue. Fields, in order: J gene, V gene, CDR3 protein.

TRBJ2-2 TRBV7-3 ASSLTGMNTGELF
TRBJ1-2 TRBV7-3 ASSMTGFPSDGYT
TRBJ1-6 TRBV6-1 ASSDGQGIYSPLH
TRBJ2-7 TRBV19 ASSVNRDSYEQY
TRBJ2-4 TRBV5-6 ASMGGSIKNIQY
TRBJ2-1 TRBV14 ASSQEAGSDEQF
TRBJ2-2 TRBV7-2 ASSLDRTSVDTGELF
TRBJ2-7 TRBV14 ASSQGRASEQY
TRBJ2-7 TRBV5-1 ASSSTTSGGASSYEQY
TRBJ2-3 TRBV5-1 ASSRMSGGGSTDTQY
TRBJ2-3 TRBV7-2 ASSWTRRGWTDTQY
TRBJ1-2 TRBV4-3 ASSHRRANYGYT
TRBJ1-1 TRBV10-3 AILRNLNTEAF
TRBJ1-6 TRBV12-3/TRBV12-4 ASSTRLDSPLH
TRBJ2-7 TRBV19 ASSIGTGLYEQY
TRBJ2-5 TRBV4-2 ASSPRDELETQY
TRBJ2-7 TRBV29-1 SVATGTSTYEQY
TRBJ2-2 TRBV18 ASSPPGTGELF
TRBJ1-2 TRBV4-1 ASSQDETDRVGNYGYT
TRBJ2-1 TRBV10-3 AITSPRTNEQF
TRBJ1-2 TRBV6-5 ASSYGGTGGRGYT
TRBJ2-2 TRBV6-2/TRBV6-3 ASSRGQRNTGELF
TRBJ2-1 TRBV7-9 ASSSSGGPYNEQF
TRBJ2-1 TRBV18 ASSQPSGGVRNEQF
TRBJ2-5 TRBV28 ASSPPGGGETQY
TRBJ1-1 TRBV28 ASSLEWTVEAF
TRBJ1-3 TRBV20-1 SAPSGNTIY
TRBJ1-3 TRBV3-1/TRBV3-2 ASSRQSGNTIY
TRBJ1-4 TRBV30 AWSVLTGGEKLF
TRBJ1-2 TRBV4-2 ASSQGTLDRGRSGYT
TRBJ1-2 TRBV27 ASSLQGLDDGYT
TRBJ1-1 TRBV5-6 ASSSYTEAF
TRBJ1-2 TRBV4-1 ASSQPGNYGYT
TRBJ2-2 TRBV5-5 ASRQDRSANTGELF
TRBJ2-7 TRBV5-1 ASSPKGGYYEQY
TRBJ2-5 TRBV7-2 ASSPLVFVETQY
TRBJ1-6 TRBV9 ASSVDGRGNTPLH
TRBJ2-3 TRBV10-2 ASSDSGDTQY
TRBJ2-5 TRBV6-5 ASRPLGGKETQY
TRBJ1-4 TRBV12-3/TRBV12-4 ASRTGVFEKLF
TRBJ1-2 TRBV11-2 ASSIPGQSNYGYT
TRBJ1-1 TRBV7-8 ASRSDRGSEAF